This T cell receptor beta chain was sequenced during a study of T-cell reconstitution after alpha-beta-depleted transplantation in children. TCRbeta library construction was performed incorporating unique molecular identifiers. TCRdb reanalysed the PCR reads using MiXCR and keeps one entry per CDR3 protein. The sample yields some 290,000 distinct CDR3 sequences, more than 8% seen once. Trimming removed 1 base from V and 3 bases from J; junction bases left unmatched: 4. Germline V lookup: CDR1 LGHDT, CDR2 YNNKEL (reference sequence). CDR3 length equals 15 residues. This clonotype appeared a few times. The sample consisted of PBMCs from the stem cell graft donor, taken from the stem cell graft. The rearrangement links TRBV3-1 to TRBJ1-2; 8 nucleotides match TRBD1. This TCR came from a human donor who donated a stem cell graft to a child with SCID. CDR3 nucleotide sequence: TGTGCCAGCAGCCAAGCGACAGGGGCTTACTATGGCTACACCTTC. Its protein product is CASSQATGAYYGYTF.